In its sample, the clone carrying this T cell receptor (beta chain) was seen once. Its antigen remains unknown. The sample belongs to a study of cytomegalovirus exposure and HLA in healthy donors. Study details: Per a later analysis, the roughly 670 first-cohort and some 130 validation repertoires shared one platform.

TCRdb's table, derived via immunoSEQ multiplex PCR, lists solely in-frame clones and lacks some. The sample holds roughly 310,000 clones, roughly 87% seen once. Study-level findings and limits: High specificity and sensitivity for cytomegalovirus status were reported for the classifier. Listed as cytomegalovirus-associated were over 150 TCR beta chains.

The donors belonged to the approximately 130-subject validation cohort, separate from the roughly 700-subject first cohort. Sequencing input: PBMCs. This TCR came from a young man in good health and CMV-seronegative.

The CDR3 nucleotides are TGTGCCAGCTGGGGGAGGGGTGAGCAGTACTTC. Protein sequence: CASWGRGEQYF. The rearrangement joins TRBV6-5 to TRBJ2-7, with TRBD2 matching 7 bases. CDR1 MNHEY and CDR2 SVGAGI come from the germline V gene. J lost 7 bases, V lost 8 bases, and 5 bases had no gene match. The CDR3 covers 11 residues.